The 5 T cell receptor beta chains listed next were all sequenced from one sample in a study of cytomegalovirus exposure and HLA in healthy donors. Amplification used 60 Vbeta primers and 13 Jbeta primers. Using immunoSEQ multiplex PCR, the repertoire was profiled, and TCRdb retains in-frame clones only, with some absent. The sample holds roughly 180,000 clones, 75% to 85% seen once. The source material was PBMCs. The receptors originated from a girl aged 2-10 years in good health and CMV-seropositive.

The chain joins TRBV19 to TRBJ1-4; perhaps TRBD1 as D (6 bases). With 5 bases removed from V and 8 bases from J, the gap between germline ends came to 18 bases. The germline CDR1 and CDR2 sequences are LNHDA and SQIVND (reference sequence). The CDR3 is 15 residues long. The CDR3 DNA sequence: TGTGCCAGTAGTCCCCTAGGCGGGGGGGCGGAAAAACTGTTTTTT. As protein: CASSPLGGGAEKLFF.

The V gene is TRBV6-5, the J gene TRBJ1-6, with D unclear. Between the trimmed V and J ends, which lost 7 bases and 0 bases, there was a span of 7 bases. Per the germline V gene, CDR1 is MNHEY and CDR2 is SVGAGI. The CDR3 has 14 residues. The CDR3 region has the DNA TGTGCCAGCACCCGAGACTCCTATAATTCACCCCTCCACTTT. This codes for CASTRDSYNSPLHF.

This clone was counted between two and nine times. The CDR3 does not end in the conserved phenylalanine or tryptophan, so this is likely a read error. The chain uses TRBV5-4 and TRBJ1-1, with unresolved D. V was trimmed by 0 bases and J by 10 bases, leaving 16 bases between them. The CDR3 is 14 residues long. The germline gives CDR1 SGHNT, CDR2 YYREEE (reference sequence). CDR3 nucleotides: TGTGCCAGCAGCTTGGGGGCGGGGAGATCGGCAGCTTTCCTT. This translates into CASSLGAGRSAAFL.

CDR3 bases: TGTGCCAGCAGCACCGGGACTAGTTACACCGGGGAGCTGTTTTTT. This sequence encodes CASSTGTSYTGELFF. The V gene is TRBV7-3, the J gene TRBJ2-2; 8 nucleotides align to TRBD2. The V gene's germline CDR1 is SGHTA and CDR2 FQGTGA. The ends lost 5 bases at V and 3 bases at J; junction bases unmatched: 5. CDR3 length equals 15 residues.

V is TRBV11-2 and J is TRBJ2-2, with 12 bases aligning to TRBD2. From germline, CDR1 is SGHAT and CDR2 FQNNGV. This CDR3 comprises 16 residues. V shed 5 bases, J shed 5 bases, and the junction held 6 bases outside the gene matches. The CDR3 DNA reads TGTGCCAGCAGCCAGACTAGCGGGAGACCTACCGGGGAGCTGTTTTTT. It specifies CASSQTSGRPTGELFF.